Shown below are 2 T cell receptor beta chains from a single sample sequenced in a study of memory CD4+ T cells and cytomegalovirus serostatus. Repertoires were generated with immunoSEQ multiplex PCR, while TCRdb's copy carries only in-frame clones and drops some. This table has some 26,000 clones, about 80% appearing once. Single viable CD3+CD4+CD8-CD45RO+ cells were sorted as the memory CD4+ T cells. Input material: memory CD4+ T cells from blood. The receptor set was obtained from an adult in good health and CMV-seronegative.

The V and J genes are TRBV4-2 and TRBJ2-7, with a tentative D call TRBD2 (6 bases). V was trimmed by 0 bases and J by 7 bases, leaving 16 bases between them. From germline, CDR1 is LGHNA and CDR2 YNFKEQ. This CDR3 contains 15 residues. DNA of the CDR3: TGTGCCAGCAGCCAAGATCTGCTATGGGACTCGGAGCAGTACTTC. Its translation is CASSQDLLWDSEQYF.

The chain uses TRBV6-1 and TRBJ2-5; a possible D gene is TRBD1 (6 bases). Trimming cost V 2 bases and J 2 bases, with 15 bases left between them. The CDR3 loop spans 16 amino acids. Germline V CDR1 and CDR2: MNHNS, SASEGT. CDR3 residues: CASSESPEGGQETQYF. CDR3 in DNA: TGTGCCAGCAGTGAATCGCCGGAAGGGGGACAAGAGACCCAGTACTTC.